The present TCR beta chain was sequenced within a study of neoadjuvant anti-PD-1 for oral cavity cancer. Across the study: Non-progressing patients received a fourth nivolumab dose near day 43, then surgery on days 50-56.

Study results and limitations: TCR analyses covered only a few patients per response group.

This clone was detected once. Antigen unknown. Blood libraries mostly used about 0.5 ug genomic DNA, six replicates each. TCRdb's copy holds only in-frame clones and misses some; the assay was immunoSEQ multiplex PCR. Among about 68,000 clones listed, about 85% were seen once. Germline V CDR1 and CDR2: SGHDT, YYEEEE. The J segment lost 0 bases and the V segment lost 0 bases, leaving 3 bases of the junction unmatched. This CDR3 contains 16 residues. The time point was: after neoadjuvant nivolumab, at surgical resection. Source: PBMCs, taken after nivolumab (anti-PD-1) treatment. This TCR derives from a person aged 35-79 years with oral cavity squamous cell carcinoma. The chain recombines TRBV5-6 with TRBJ2-4; TRBD1 aligns across 7 bases. Written as DNA, the CDR3 is TGTGCCAGCAGCTTGGAGGGACAGCTAGCCAAAAACATTCAGTACTTC. Amino acid sequence: CASSLEGQLAKNIQYF.